This TCR beta chain was recovered during a study of cytomegalovirus exposure and HLA in healthy donors. Study context: Unique TCRs from HLA-typed donors, 70 million to 85 million of them, were held in an early data release.

The CDR3 covers 14 residues. Per germline, CDR1 SGHRS and CDR2 YFSETQ. V gave up 5 bases and J gave up 0 bases, with 10 bases separating them. Overall study findings and caveats: Sequencing artifact likely explains a cluster of highly shared sequence variants. Through in vitro validation, three CMV-associated chains were shown to be specific for CMV antigens.

With 60 Vbeta and 13 Jbeta primers, the PCR was carried out. Original analysis: A follow-up analysis tallied tens of millions of unique TCR beta chains, approximately 11 million shared. TCRdb's copy holds only in-frame clones and misses some; the assay was immunoSEQ multiplex PCR. Clone size and the V and J calls come from that table; the DNA yielded D and trimming. This repertoire shows over 70,000 clones, 70% to 75% found once; its top ten account for 11%. This clone occurred once. The target antigen is unknown. The V gene is TRBV5-1, the J gene TRBJ2-3; tentatively, D is TRBD1 (5 bases). The origin of this receptor is a human donor in good health. The specimen sequenced was PBMCs. CDR3: CASRSGLSTDTQYF. CDR3 DNA: TGCGCCAGCAGATCAGGGCTTAGCACAGATACGCAGTATTTT.